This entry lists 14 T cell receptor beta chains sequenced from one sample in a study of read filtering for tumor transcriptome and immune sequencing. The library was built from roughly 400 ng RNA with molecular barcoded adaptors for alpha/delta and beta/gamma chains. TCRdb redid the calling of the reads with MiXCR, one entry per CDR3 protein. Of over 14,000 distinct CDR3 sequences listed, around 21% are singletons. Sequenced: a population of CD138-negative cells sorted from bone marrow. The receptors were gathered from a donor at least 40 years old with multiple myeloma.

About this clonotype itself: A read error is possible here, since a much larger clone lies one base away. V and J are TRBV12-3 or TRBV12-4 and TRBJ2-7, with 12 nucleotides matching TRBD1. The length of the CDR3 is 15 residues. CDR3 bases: TGTGCCAGCATCGCGGGACAGGGGGCCCACTACGAGCAGCACTTC. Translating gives CASIAGQGAHYEQHF.

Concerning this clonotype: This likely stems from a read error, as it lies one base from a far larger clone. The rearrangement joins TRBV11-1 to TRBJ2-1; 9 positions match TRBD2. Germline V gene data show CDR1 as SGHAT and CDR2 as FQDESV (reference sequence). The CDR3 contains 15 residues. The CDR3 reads CVSSPGTSNGDEQFF. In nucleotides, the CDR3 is TGTGTCAGCAGCCCAGGGACTAGCAATGGGGATGAGCAGTTCTTC.

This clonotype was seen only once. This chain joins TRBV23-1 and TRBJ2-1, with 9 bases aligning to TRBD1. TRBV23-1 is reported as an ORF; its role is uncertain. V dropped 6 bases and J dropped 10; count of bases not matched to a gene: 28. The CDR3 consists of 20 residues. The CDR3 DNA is TGCGCCAGCAGATCCAGGGTCCGGGACAGGGTTTTTCGAGACGAGGCCGAGCAGTTCTTC. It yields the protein CASRSRVRDRVFRDEAEQFF.

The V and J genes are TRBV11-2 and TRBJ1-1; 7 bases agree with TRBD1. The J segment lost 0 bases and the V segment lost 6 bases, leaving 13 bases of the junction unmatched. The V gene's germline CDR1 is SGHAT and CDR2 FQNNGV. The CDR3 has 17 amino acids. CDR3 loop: CASSTYRDSTLNTEAFF. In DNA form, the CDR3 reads TGTGCCAGCAGTACCTACCGGGACAGCACCCTGAACACTGAAGCTTTCTTT.

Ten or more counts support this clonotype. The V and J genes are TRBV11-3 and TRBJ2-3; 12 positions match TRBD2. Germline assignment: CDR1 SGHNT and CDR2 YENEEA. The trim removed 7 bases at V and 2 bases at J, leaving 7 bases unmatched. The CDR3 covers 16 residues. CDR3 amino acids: CASTPTSGSLTDTQYF. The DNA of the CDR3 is TGTGCCAGCACCCCGACTAGCGGGAGCCTCACAGATACGCAGTATTTT. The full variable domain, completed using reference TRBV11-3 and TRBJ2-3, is EAGVVQSPRYKIIEKKQPVAFWCNPISGHNTLYWYLQNLGQGPELLIRYENEEAVDDSQLPKDRFSAERLKGVDSTLKIQPAELGDSAVYLCASTPTSGSLTDTQYFGPGTRLTVL.

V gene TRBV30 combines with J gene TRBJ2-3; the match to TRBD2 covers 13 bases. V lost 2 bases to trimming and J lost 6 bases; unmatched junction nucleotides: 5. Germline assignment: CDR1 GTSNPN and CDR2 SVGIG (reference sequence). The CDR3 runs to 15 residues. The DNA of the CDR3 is TGTGCCTGGAGTCTGACTAGCGGGAGGCGGGATACGCAGTATTTT. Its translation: CAWSLTSGRRDTQYF.

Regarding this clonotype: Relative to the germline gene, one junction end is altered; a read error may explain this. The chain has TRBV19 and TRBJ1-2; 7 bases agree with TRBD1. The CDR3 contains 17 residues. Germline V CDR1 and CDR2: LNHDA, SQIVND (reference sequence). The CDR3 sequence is CASSIGSLRQGSDGYTF. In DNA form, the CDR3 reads TGTGCCAGCAGTATCGGTTCCCTCCGACAGGGCTCTGATGGCTACACCTTC.

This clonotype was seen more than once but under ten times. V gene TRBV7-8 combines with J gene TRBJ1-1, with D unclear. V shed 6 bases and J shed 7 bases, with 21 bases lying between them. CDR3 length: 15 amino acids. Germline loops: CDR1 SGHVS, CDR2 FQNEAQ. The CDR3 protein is CASRLTYASGDEAFF. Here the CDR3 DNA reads TGTGCCAGCAGACTTACTTACGCCTCAGGTGATGAAGCTTTCTTT.

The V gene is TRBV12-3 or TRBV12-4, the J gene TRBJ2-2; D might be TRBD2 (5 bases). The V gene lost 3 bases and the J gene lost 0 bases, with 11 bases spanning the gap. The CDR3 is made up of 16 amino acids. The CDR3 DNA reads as TGTGCCAGCAGTTTTGGCAGCGGAGCGAACACCGGGGAGCTGTTTTTT. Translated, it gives CASSFGSGANTGELFF.

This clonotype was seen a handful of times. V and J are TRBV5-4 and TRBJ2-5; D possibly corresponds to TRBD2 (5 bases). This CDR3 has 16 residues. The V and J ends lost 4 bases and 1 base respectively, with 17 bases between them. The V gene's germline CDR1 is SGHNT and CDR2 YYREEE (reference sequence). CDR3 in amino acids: CASSPLPGLLQETQYF. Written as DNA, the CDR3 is TGTGCCAGCAGCCCCCTCCCAGGACTGCTCCAAGAGACCCAGTACTTC.

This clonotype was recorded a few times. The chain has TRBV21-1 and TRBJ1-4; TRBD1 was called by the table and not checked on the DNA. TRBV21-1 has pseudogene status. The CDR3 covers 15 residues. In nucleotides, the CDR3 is TGTGCCAGCAGCGAAGGGACAGGCCAAAATGAAAAACTATTTTTT. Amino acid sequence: CASSEGTGQNEKLFF.

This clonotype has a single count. The CDR3 loop is CASSRRTVTEAFF. Here the CDR3 DNA reads TGTGCCAGCAGCAGAAGGACAGTCACTGAAGCTTTCTTT. The J gene is TRBJ1-1, the V gene TRBV27; a possible D gene is TRBD1 (6 bases). V lost 6 bases and J lost 4, with 12 bases in between. Germline V gives CDR1 MNHEY, CDR2 SMNVEV (reference sequence). CDR3 length equals 13 residues.

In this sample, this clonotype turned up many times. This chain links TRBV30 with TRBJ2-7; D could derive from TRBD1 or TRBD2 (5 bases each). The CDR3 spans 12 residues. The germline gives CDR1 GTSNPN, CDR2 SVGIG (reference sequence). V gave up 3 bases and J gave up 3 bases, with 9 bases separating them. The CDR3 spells CAWSEGNYEQYF. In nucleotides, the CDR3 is TGTGCCTGGAGCGAGGGGAACTACGAGCAGTACTTC.

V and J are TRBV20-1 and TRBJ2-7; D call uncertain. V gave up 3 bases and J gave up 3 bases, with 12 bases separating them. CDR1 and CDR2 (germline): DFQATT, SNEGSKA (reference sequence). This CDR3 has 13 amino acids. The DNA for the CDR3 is TGCAGTGCTAGGGGTTCGTCAGACTACGAGCAGTACTTC. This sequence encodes CSARGSSDYEQYF.